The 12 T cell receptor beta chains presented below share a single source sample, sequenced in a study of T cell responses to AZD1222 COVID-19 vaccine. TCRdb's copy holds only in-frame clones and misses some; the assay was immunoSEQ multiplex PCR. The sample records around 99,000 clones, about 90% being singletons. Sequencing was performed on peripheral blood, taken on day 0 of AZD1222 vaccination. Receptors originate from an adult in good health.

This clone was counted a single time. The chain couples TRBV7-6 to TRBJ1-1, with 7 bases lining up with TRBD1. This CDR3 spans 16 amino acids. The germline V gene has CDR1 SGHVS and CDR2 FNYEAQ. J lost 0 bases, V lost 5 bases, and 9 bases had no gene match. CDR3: CASSDRQGGMNTEAFF. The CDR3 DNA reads TGTGCCAGCAGCGACAGACAGGGCGGGATGAACACTGAAGCTTTCTTT.

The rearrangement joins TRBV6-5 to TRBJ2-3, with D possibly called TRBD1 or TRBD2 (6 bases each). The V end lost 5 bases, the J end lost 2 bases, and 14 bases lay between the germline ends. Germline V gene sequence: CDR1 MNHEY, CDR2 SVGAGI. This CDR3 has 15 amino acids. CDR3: CASSPWGANTDTQYF. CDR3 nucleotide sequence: TGTGCCAGCAGTCCTTGGGGGGCAAACACAGATACGCAGTATTTT.

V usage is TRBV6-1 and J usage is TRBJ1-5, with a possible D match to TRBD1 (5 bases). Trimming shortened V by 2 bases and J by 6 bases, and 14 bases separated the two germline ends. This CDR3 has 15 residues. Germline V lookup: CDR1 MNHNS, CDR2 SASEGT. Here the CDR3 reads CASSEPGSGGQPQHF. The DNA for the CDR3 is TGTGCCAGCAGTGAACCAGGGTCGGGTGGTCAGCCCCAGCATTTT.

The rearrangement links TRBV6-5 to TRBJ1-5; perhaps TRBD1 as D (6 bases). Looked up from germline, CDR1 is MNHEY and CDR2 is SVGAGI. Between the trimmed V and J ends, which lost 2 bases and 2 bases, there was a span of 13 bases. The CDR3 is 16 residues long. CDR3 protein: CASSYVGGFGNQPQHF. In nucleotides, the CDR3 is TGTGCCAGCAGTTACGTTGGGGGCTTTGGCAATCAGCCCCAGCATTTT.

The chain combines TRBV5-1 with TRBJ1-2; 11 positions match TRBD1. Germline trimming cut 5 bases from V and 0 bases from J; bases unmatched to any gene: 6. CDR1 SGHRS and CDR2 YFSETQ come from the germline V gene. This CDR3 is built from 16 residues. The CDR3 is CASRRGTGGANYGYTF. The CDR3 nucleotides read TGCGCCAGCAGACGTGGGACAGGGGGAGCTAACTATGGCTACACCTTC.

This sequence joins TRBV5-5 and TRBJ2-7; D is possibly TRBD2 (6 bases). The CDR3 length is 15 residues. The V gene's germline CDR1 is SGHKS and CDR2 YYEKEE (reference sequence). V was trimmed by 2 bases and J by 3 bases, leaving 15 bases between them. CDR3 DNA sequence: TGTGCCAGCAGCTTCGGGGAGGAGGTAAACTACGAGCAGTACTTC. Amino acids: CASSFGEEVNYEQYF. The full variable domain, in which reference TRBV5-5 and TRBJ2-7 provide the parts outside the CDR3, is DAGVTQSPTHLIKTRGQQVTLRCSPISGHKSVSWYQQVLGQGPQFIFQYYEKEERGRGNFPDRFSARQFPNYSSELNVNALLLGDSALYLCASSFGEEVNYEQYFGPGTRLTVT.

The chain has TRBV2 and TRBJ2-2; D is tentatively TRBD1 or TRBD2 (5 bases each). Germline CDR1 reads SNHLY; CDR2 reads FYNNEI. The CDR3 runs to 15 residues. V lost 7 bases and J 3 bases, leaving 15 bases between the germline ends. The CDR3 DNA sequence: TGTGCCAGCACCGAGGGACGGGTCCACACCGGGGAGCTGTTTTTT. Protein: CASTEGRVHTGELFF.

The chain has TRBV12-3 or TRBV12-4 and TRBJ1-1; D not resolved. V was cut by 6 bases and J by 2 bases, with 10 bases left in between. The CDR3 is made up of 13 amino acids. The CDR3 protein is CASSPHGNTEAFF. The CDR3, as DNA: TGTGCCAGCAGCCCCCACGGTAACACTGAAGCTTTCTTT.

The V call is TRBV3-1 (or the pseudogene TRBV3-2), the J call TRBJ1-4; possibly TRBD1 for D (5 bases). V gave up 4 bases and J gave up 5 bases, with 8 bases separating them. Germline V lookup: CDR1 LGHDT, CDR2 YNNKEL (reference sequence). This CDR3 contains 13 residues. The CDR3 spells CASSLGENEKLFF. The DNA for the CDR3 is TGTGCCAGCAGCCTGGGGGAGAATGAAAAACTGTTTTTT.

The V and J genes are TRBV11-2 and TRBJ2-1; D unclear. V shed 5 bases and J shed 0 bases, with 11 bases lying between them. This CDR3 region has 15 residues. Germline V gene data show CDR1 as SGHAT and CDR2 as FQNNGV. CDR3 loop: CASSQTLSSYNEQFF. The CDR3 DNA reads TGTGCCAGCAGCCAGACACTCAGCTCCTACAATGAGCAGTTCTTC. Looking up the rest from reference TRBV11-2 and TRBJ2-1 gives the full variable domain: EAGVAQSPRYKIIEKRQSVAFWCNPISGHATLYWYQQILGQGPKLLIQFQNNGVVDDSQLPKDRFSAERLKGVDSTLKIQPAKLEDSAVYLCASSQTLSSYNEQFFGPGTRLTVL.

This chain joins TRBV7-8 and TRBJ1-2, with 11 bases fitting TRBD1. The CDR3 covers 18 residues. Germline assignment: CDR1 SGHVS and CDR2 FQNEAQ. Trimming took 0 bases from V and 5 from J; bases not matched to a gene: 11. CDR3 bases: TGTGCCAGCAGCTTAGCGCTGAGGACAGGGGGCGGATTATATGGCTACACCTTC. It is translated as CASSLALRTGGGLYGYTF.

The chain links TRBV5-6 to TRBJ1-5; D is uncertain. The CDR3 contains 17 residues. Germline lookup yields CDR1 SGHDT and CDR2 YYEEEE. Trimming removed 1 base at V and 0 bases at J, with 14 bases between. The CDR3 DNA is TGTGCCAGCAGCTTGTGGGCAGCCCTGGGTAGCAATCAGCCCCAGCATTTT. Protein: CASSLWAALGSNQPQHF.